This T cell receptor (beta chain) was sequenced during a study of blood T cell repertoires in COVID-19. Study-wide background: Donors in the United States, Italy and Spain gave samples during acute or convalescent COVID-19. PBMCs, B-cell-depleted T cells, or T cells were the source of the cDNA or gDNA that made up the material.

While infection was still active, Seattle patients were enrolled and then followed longitudinally. Original methodology: Reference gene primer amplification gave nucleated cell count estimates. Libraries were prepared by immunoSEQ multiplex PCR; TCRdb keeps only in-frame clonotypes and omits some of them. The V and J calls and clone size come from that table; D and trimming were worked out from the DNA. The sample shows a few hundred thousand clones, 80% to 95% of them seen only once. Germline V CDR1 and CDR2: LNHDA, SQIVND (reference sequence). The V end lost 6 bases, the J end lost 4 bases, and 12 bases lay between the germline ends. The CDR3 sequence is 13 residues long.

The sequence was obtained from a woman aged 25 to 39 with COVID-19, enrolled during active disease. This chain uses TRBV19 with TRBJ1-1, with D hard to call. The material sequenced was peripheral blood. The CDR3: CASRRFSGTEAFF. The CDR3 DNA sequence: TGTGCCAGTAGACGCTTTAGCGGCACTGAAGCTTTCTTT.